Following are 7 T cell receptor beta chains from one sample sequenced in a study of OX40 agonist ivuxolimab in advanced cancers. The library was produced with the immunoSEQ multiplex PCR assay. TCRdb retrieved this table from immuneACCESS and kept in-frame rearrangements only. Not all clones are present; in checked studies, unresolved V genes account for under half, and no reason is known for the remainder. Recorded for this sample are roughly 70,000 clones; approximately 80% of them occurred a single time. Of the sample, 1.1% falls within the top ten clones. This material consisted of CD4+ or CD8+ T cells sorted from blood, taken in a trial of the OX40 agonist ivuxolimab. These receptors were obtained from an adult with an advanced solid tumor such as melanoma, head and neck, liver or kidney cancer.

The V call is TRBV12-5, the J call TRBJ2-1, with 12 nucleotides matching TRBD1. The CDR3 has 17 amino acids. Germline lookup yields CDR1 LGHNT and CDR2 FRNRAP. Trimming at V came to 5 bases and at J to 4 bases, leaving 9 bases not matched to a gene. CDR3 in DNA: TGTGCTAGTGGTCTCCCCTCGGGACAGGGGGCATACAATGAGCAGTTCTTC. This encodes CASGLPSGQGAYNEQFF. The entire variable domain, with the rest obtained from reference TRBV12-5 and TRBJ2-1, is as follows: DARVTQTPRHKVTEMGQEVTMRCQPILGHNTVFWYRQTMMQGLELLAYFRNRAPLDDSGMPKDRFSAEMPDATLATLKIQPSEPRDSAVYFCASGLPSGQGAYNEQFFGPGTRLTVL.

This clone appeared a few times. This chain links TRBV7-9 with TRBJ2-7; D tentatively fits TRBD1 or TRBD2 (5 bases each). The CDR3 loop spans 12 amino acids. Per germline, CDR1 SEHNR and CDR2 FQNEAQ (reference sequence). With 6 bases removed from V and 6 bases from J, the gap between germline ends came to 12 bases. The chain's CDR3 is CASRDSQGEQYF. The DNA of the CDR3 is TGTGCCAGCAGGGACTCCCAGGGCGAGCAGTACTTC.

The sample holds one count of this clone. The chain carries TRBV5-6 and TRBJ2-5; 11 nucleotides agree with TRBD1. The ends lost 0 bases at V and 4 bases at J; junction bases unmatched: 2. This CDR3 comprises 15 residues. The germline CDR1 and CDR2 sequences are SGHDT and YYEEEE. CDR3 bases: TGTGCCAGCAGCTTGGTGGACAGGGGGCGAGAGACCCAGTACTTC. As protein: CASSLVDRGRETQYF. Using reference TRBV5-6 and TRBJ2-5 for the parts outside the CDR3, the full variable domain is DAGVTQSPTHLIKTRGQQVTLRCSPKSGHDTVSWYQQALGQGPQFIFQYYEEEERQRGNFPDRFSGHQFPNYSSELNVNALLLGDSALYLCASSLVDRGRETQYFGPGTRLLVL.

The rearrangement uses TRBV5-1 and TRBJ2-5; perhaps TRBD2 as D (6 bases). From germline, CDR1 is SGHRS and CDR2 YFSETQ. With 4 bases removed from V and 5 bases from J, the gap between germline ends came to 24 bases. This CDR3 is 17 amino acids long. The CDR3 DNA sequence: TGCGCCAGCAGCAATGGAGGAGGGGTCAGCGTGGTCGAGACCCAGTACTTC. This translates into CASSNGGGVSVVETQYF.

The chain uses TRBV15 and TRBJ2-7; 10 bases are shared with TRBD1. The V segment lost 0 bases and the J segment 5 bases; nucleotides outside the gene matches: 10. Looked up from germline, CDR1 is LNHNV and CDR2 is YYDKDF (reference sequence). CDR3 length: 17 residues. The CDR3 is CATSRDLRTGGRDEQYF. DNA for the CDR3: TGTGCCACCAGCAGAGATCTGAGGACAGGGGGTCGCGACGAGCAGTACTTC.

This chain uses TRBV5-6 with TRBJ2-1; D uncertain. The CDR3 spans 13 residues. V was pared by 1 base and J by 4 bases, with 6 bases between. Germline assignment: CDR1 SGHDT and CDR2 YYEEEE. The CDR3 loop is CASSLYGYNEQFF. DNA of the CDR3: TGTGCCAGCAGCTTGTATGGATACAATGAGCAGTTCTTC. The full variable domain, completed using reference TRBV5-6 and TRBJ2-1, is DAGVTQSPTHLIKTRGQQVTLRCSPKSGHDTVSWYQQALGQGPQFIFQYYEEEERQRGNFPDRFSGHQFPNYSSELNVNALLLGDSALYLCASSLYGYNEQFFGPGTRLTVL.

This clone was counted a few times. The CDR3: CASSYQGDTYEQYF. CDR3 nucleotide sequence: TGTGCCAGCAGTTACCAGGGTGATACCTACGAGCAGTACTTC. The chain carries TRBV6-5 and TRBJ2-7, with a possible D match to TRBD1 (5 bases). V was clipped by 2 bases and J by 2 bases, with 10 bases between them. This CDR3 has 14 residues. Per the germline V gene, CDR1 is MNHEY and CDR2 is SVGAGI.